Described below is a single T cell receptor beta chain sequence and its context. The sample comes from a study of blood T cell repertoires in COVID-19. At the level of the study: PBMCs, B-cell-depleted T cells, or T cells were the source of the cDNA or gDNA that made up the material.

Only in-frame clones appear in the TCRdb table, and some are missing; sequencing was by immunoSEQ multiplex PCR. The profile covers 53,000 or so clones, with about 77% appearing a single time and about 45% taken by the ten largest. CDR1 and CDR2 (germline): SGHTA, FQGNSA. V lost 2 bases, J lost 1 base, and 8 bases lay in between. This CDR3 spans 14 amino acids. The source material was peripheral blood. The sequence came from a man in his 70s with active or convalescent COVID-19. The genes are TRBV7-2 and TRBJ2-5; D possibly corresponds to TRBD1 (5 bases). CDR3 nucleotide sequence: TGTGCCAGCAGCTTATGGCAGGGCCAAGAGACCCAGTACTTC. The encoded protein is CASSLWQGQETQYF.